The clone carrying this T cell receptor (beta chain) was counted between two and nine times. Antigen specificity is unknown. The data originate from a study of early T cells in non-severe SARS-CoV-2 infection. Trimming stripped 0 bases from V and 8 bases from J, with 13 bases between. Germline V gene data show CDR1 as SEHNR and CDR2 as FQNEAQ (reference sequence). This CDR3 has 14 residues. The protocol attached unique molecular identifiers to individual cDNA molecules. One entry per CDR3 protein, called by TCRdb with MiXCR from the 5' RACE reads. The table lists more than 70,000 distinct CDR3 sequences, around 10% of them singletons, with 12% in the top ten. Whole-study results and caveats: Anti-spike CD8 specificities were favored by VDJdb matching, whose results missed private and CD4 specificities.

The rearrangement links TRBV7-9 to TRBJ1-1; no clear D gene. Sequences were derived from whole blood, sampled at baseline. The TCR sequence derives from an adult who was a healthcare worker with PCR-confirmed SARS-CoV-2 infection or an uninfected control (not recorded which). The CDR3 bases are TGTGCCAGCAGCTTAGCTGTCGGCTGGACCGAAGCTTTCTTT. Protein sequence: CASSLAVGWTEAFF.